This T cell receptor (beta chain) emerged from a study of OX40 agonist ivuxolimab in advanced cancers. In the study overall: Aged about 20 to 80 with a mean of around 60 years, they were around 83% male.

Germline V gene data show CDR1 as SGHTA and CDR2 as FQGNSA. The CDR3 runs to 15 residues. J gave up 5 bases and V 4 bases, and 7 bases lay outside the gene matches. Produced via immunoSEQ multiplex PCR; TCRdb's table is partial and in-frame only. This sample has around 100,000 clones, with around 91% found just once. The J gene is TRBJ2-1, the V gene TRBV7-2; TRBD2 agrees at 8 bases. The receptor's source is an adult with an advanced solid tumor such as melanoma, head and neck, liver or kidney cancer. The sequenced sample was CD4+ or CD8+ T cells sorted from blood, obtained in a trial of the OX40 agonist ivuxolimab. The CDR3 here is CASSWVAGRNNEQFF. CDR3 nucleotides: TGTGCCAGCAGCTGGGTAGCGGGAAGGAACAATGAGCAGTTCTTC.